The T cell receptor beta chain described here comes from a study of T cell repertoires in cytomegalovirus infection. TCRdb passed the reads through MiXCR, listing each CDR3 protein once. The sample consists of roughly 860,000 distinct CDR3 sequences, about 31% of them appearing once. Germline-derived CDR1 and CDR2 are MNHEY and SVGAGI. The CDR3 runs to 14 residues. This clonotype was seen many times. Its antigen is currently unknown. Germline is not matched at one junction end, which may reflect a read error. The material was cultured CD8+ T cells from PBMCs, obtained from culture after CMV antigen stimulation. The TCR comes from a human donor in good health (CMV status not recorded). Some clones in this sample may be carry-over from other donors' samples. J is TRBJ2-5 and V is TRBV6-5; D is uncertain. CDR3 loop: CASSYSKLQGTQYF. The DNA of the CDR3 is TGTGCCAGCAGTTACTCGAAGCTCCAAGGGACCCAGTACTTC.